This passage covers 14 T cell receptor beta chains from one sample sequenced in a study of T-cell memory formation after mild COVID-19. TCRdb processed the 5' RACE reads anew with MiXCR; each CDR3 protein has one entry. The profile shows 350,000 to 500,000 distinct CDR3 sequences, 15% to 25% of them singletons. The specimen sequenced was PBMCs or a T cell subset sorted from them (not recorded which). The receptors here all came from an adult woman who had mild COVID-19 (a few samples of this study predate the infection). Cell type and time point are not known.

This clonotype occurred a few times. This rearrangement joins TRBV4-1 to TRBJ1-2; 10 bases align to TRBD1. Per the germline V gene, CDR1 is MGHRA and CDR2 is YSYEKL. The CDR3 runs 16 residues. V was clipped by 1 base and J by 2 bases; unmatched bases: 4. The CDR3 nucleotides are TGCGCCAGCAGCCAAGGACCGGGACAGGGGAACTATGGCTACACCTTC. Its translation is CASSQGPGQGNYGYTF.

The V call is TRBV3-1, the J call TRBJ1-5, with unresolved D. Germline V gene lookup returns CDR1 LGHDT and CDR2 YNNKEL (reference sequence). The CDR3 has 14 residues. The V gene lost 4 bases and the J gene lost 7 bases, with 14 bases spanning the gap. CDR3 bases: TGTGCCAGCAGCCGGCGTATGAAAGGGCAGCCCCAGCATTTT. Amino acids: CASSRRMKGQPQHF.

The V gene is TRBV30, the J gene TRBJ2-7; D is perhaps TRBD2 (6 bases). V was clipped by 5 bases and J by 2 bases, with 13 bases between them. The CDR3 length is 13 residues. CDR1 and CDR2 (germline): GTSNPN, SVGIG (reference sequence). The CDR3 DNA reads TGTGCCTGGGGAGGAGGGCTCCCCTACGAGCAGTACTTC. Translating it yields CAWGGGLPYEQYF.

This clonotype was detected ten times or more. The CDR3 DNA follows: TGCAGTGCTAGGGGAACTAGCGGGAGTTGGTATACGCAGTATTTT. It translates to CSARGTSGSWYTQYF. V is TRBV20-1 and J is TRBJ2-3; TRBD2 matches at 11 bases. The germline V gene encodes CDR1 DFQATT and CDR2 SNEGSKA (reference sequence). CDR3 length: 15 residues. V was pared by 3 bases and J by 7 bases, with 9 bases of the junction left unmatched.

The chain couples TRBV2 to TRBJ2-1; TRBD2 matches at 8 bases. V trimming: 0 bases; J trimming: 0 bases; junction bases outside the gene matches: 10. Looked up from germline, CDR1 is SNHLY and CDR2 is FYNNEI. This CDR3 spans 19 amino acids. The CDR3 DNA follows: TGTGCCAGCAGTGAAGCGTCGATCCTTGCGGGAGGCTCCTACAATGAGCAGTTCTTC. This gives the protein CASSEASILAGGSYNEQFF.

This clonotype was detected ten times or more. The chain couples TRBV7-3 to TRBJ2-1; no clear D. CDR3 length equals 11 residues. CDR1 and CDR2 (germline): SGHTA, FQGTGA. Trimming cost V 2 bases and J 8 bases, with 4 bases left between them. The CDR3 region has the DNA TGTGCCAGCAGCTTACACGATGAGCAGTTCTTC. This encodes CASSLHDEQFF.

This chain uses TRBV24-1 with TRBJ1-1, with 7 positions matching TRBD1. The CDR3 runs 13 residues. Per germline, CDR1 KGHDR and CDR2 SFDVKD. Trimming removed 5 bases from V and 10 bases from J; junction bases left unmatched: 9. The CDR3 is CATSALTGEGAFF. The DNA for the CDR3 is TGTGCCACCAGTGCCCTAACAGGGGAGGGAGCTTTCTTT.

The table lists this clonotype with many counts. The chain has TRBV12-3 or TRBV12-4 and TRBJ1-1, with TRBD1 identical over 10 bases. The CDR3 sequence is 15 residues long. The V segment lost 6 bases and the J segment 4 bases; nucleotides outside the gene matches: 8. The CDR3 DNA reads TGTGCCAGCAGCAGACCGGGACAGGGGACCACTGAAGCTTTCTTT. This sequence encodes CASSRPGQGTTEAFF.

This sequence joins TRBV2 and TRBJ2-1; the D is unclear. This CDR3 region has 15 residues. Germline CDR1 SNHLY, CDR2 FYNNEI. The V gene lost 7 bases and the J gene lost 6 bases, with 19 bases spanning the gap. Here the CDR3 DNA reads TGTGCCAGCACCAGAGAATTAGGCCCGGGCAATGAGCAGTTCTTC. This encodes CASTRELGPGNEQFF.

There are a few counts of this clonotype. The chain is built from TRBV7-3 and TRBJ2-2, with TRBD1 as a possible D gene (5 bases). Germline V CDR1 and CDR2: SGHTA, FQGTGA. V was clipped by 0 bases and J by 4 bases, with 9 bases between them. There are 15 residues in the CDR3. The chain's CDR3 is CASSLTGLGTGELFF. The DNA of the CDR3 is TGTGCCAGCAGCTTAACGGGGCTTGGCACCGGGGAGCTGTTTTTT.

V is TRBV5-1 and J is TRBJ2-7; D may correspond to TRBD1 or TRBD2 (5 bases each). Germline lookup yields CDR1 SGHRS and CDR2 YFSETQ. V lost 5 bases, J lost 4 bases, and 19 bases lay in between. This CDR3 contains 15 residues. The CDR3 here is CASREGRTGQYEQYF. As DNA, the CDR3 is TGCGCCAGCAGAGAGGGACGGACGGGCCAGTACGAGCAGTACTTC.

The chain couples TRBV10-3 to TRBJ1-1, with a tentative D call TRBD1 (5 bases). V was cut by 7 bases and J by 1 base, with 10 bases left in between. Looked up from germline, CDR1 is ENHRY and CDR2 is SYGVKD. The CDR3 sequence is 13 residues long. The CDR3 DNA reads TGTGCCATCAACCAACAGGAGAACACTGAAGCTTTCTTT. Translated: CAINQQENTEAFF.

The V gene is TRBV5-1, the J gene TRBJ2-3, with a tentative D call TRBD1 (6 bases). In germline, CDR1 is SGHRS, CDR2 YFSETQ. The CDR3 covers 15 residues. Trimming took 0 bases from V and 1 from J, leaving 9 bases between them. In DNA form, the CDR3 reads TGCGCCAGCAGCTTGGACGGACAGCGCACAGATACGCAGTATTTT. This gives the protein CASSLDGQRTDTQYF.

This rearrangement joins TRBV15 to TRBJ2-3; D possibly uses TRBD1 or TRBD2 (5 bases each). This CDR3 region has 13 residues. Between the trimmed V and J ends, which lost 0 bases and 11 bases, there was a span of 12 bases. The germline CDR1 and CDR2 sequences are LNHNV and YYDKDF (reference sequence). The chain's CDR3 is CATSRDRGVMQYF. In nucleotides, the CDR3 is TGTGCCACCAGCAGAGATCGAGGGGTTATGCAGTATTTT.